One and the same sample provided the 10 T cell receptor beta chains below, sequenced in a study of CD8 T cells in ankylosing spondylitis. TCRdb re-called the 5' RACE reads with MiXCR, one entry per CDR3 protein. The sample carries 200,000 to 250,000 distinct CDR3 sequences, 10% to 13% recorded once. Sequenced input: blood, either unsorted or a sorted T cell fraction (not recorded which). The receptors originated from a male donor with ankylosing spondylitis or in good health (not recorded which).

This clonotype was seen only a few times. This rearrangement joins TRBV20-1 to TRBJ2-5; D possibly uses TRBD1 or TRBD2 (6 bases each). Germline lookup yields CDR1 DFQATT and CDR2 SNEGSKA (reference sequence). V lost 5 bases and J lost 5, with 15 bases in between. The CDR3 sequence is 13 residues long. In DNA, the CDR3 is TGCAGTGCTCGCAGGGGACTCGGGGAGACCCAGTACTTC. Its translation is CSARRGLGETQYF.

The table lists this clonotype with many counts. The chain uses TRBV12-3 or TRBV12-4 and TRBJ2-1; D possibly corresponds to TRBD2 (7 bases). The CDR3 extends over 15 amino acids. The V end was cut by 2 bases, the J end by 5 bases, with 13 bases between. The CDR3 region is CASSLTGGHHNEQFF. The CDR3 DNA sequence: TGTGCCAGCAGTTTAACCGGGGGGCACCACAATGAGCAGTTCTTC.

This clonotype showed up many times. The V gene is TRBV5-1, the J gene TRBJ1-4, with 10 bases aligning to TRBD1. This CDR3 has 16 amino acids. Germline CDR1 reads SGHRS; CDR2 reads YFSETQ. V gave up 1 base and J gave up 3 bases; unmatched junction bases: 3. The CDR3 sequence is CASSLRGQGSNEKLFF. The CDR3 nucleotides are TGCGCCAGCAGCTTGAGGGGACAGGGGTCTAATGAAAAACTGTTTTTT.

There are many counts of this clonotype. V gene TRBV14 combines with J gene TRBJ2-2; D may be TRBD1 (5 bases). The CDR3 covers 14 residues. With 1 base removed from V and 6 bases from J, the gap between germline ends came to 9 bases. Germline V gene data show CDR1 as SGHDN and CDR2 as FVKESK. The CDR3 here is CASSQAWGPGELFF. The CDR3 DNA is TGTGCCAGCAGCCAAGCATGGGGCCCCGGGGAGCTGTTTTTT.

The rearrangement joins TRBV5-4 to TRBJ1-1; D unresolved. The germline gives CDR1 SGHNT, CDR2 YYREEE (reference sequence). Deletions cut 0 bases from V and 0 bases from J, with 6 bases between. This CDR3 contains 14 residues. In DNA, the CDR3 is TGTGCCAGCAGCTTGGCAAGGATGAACACTGAAGCTTTCTTT. The encoded protein is CASSLARMNTEAFF.

In DNA, the CDR3 is TGTGCCTGGACCCATGGGCGGGCCCCAGATACGCAGTATTTT. Protein: CAWTHGRAPDTQYF. The gene calls are TRBV30 and TRBJ2-3, with a tentative D call TRBD2 (5 bases). This CDR3 contains 14 residues. Per germline, CDR1 GTSNPN and CDR2 SVGIG (reference sequence). The germline V and J ends were trimmed by 4 bases and 4 bases, with 15 bases remaining between them.

This clonotype has a handful of counts. The chain joins TRBV12-3 or TRBV12-4 to TRBJ2-1, with unresolved D. V was trimmed by 7 bases and J by 1 base, leaving 8 bases between them. The CDR3 totals 13 residues. CDR3 nucleotide sequence: TGTGCCAGCAAGGGAATTTCCTACAATGAGCAGTTCTTC. Translating it yields CASKGISYNEQFF.

This clonotype has at least ten counts. This sequence joins TRBV7-9 and TRBJ2-3, with D hard to call. The V end lost 2 bases, the J end lost 6 bases, and 12 bases lay between the germline ends. Germline assignment: CDR1 SEHNR and CDR2 FQNEAQ (reference sequence). This CDR3 is built from 14 residues. CDR3 in amino acids: CASSLSQNVDTQYF. The CDR3 DNA reads TGTGCCAGCAGCTTAAGCCAGAATGTGGATACGCAGTATTTT.

This clonotype was found many times. J is TRBJ1-3 and V is TRBV6-1; D unresolved. The germline gives CDR1 MNHNS, CDR2 SASEGT. Trimming shortened V by 6 bases and J by 0 bases, and 12 bases separated the two germline ends. This CDR3 comprises 15 residues. The CDR3 sequence is CASSKGGNSGNTIYF. In DNA form, the CDR3 reads TGTGCCAGCAGCAAAGGAGGGAACTCTGGAAACACCATATATTTT.

This clonotype was observed many times. The rearrangement links TRBV20-1 to TRBJ2-5; D gene uncertain. Trimming stripped 6 bases from V and 4 bases from J, with 12 bases between. This CDR3 has 12 amino acids. Germline V gives CDR1 DFQATT, CDR2 SNEGSKA (reference sequence). Written as DNA, the CDR3 is TGCAGTGCCTTTATGGGCGGAGAGACCCAGTACTTC. Its translation is CSAFMGGETQYF.